Below, 14 T cell receptor beta chains from the same sample are listed, as sequenced in a study of T cell repertoires in cytomegalovirus infection. These TCRs are of unknown antigen specificity. TCRdb passed the reads through MiXCR, listing each CDR3 protein once. The table shows about 920,000 distinct CDR3 sequences, with roughly 31% occurring only once. The material was cultured CD8+ T cells from PBMCs, obtained from culture after CMV antigen stimulation. The receptor set was obtained from a human donor in good health (CMV status not recorded). Some clones in this sample may be carry-over from other donors' samples.

This clonotype has ten or more counts. This chain joins TRBV7-8 and TRBJ1-3; D gene uncertain. The CDR3 has 13 amino acids. V shed 11 bases and J shed 9 bases, with 20 bases lying between them. CDR1 and CDR2 (germline): SGHVS, FQNEAQ. The CDR3 sequence: CASGRPPRGTIYF. In DNA, the CDR3 is TGTGCCTCCGGCCGGCCTCCCCGGGGCACCATATATTTT.

CDR3 bases: TGTGCCAGCAGTATAGCGGGCGAGCAGTTCTTC. This gives the protein CASSIAGEQFF. The chain couples TRBV27 to TRBJ2-1; 7 bases are a match to TRBD2. This CDR3 comprises 11 residues. The V and J ends lost 5 bases and 10 bases, in that order; junction bases with no gene match: 2. Germline CDR1 MNHEY, CDR2 SMNVEV (reference sequence).

The chain couples TRBV28 to TRBJ2-7; tentatively, D is TRBD1 (5 bases). The germline V and J ends were trimmed by 4 bases and 6 bases, with 13 bases remaining between them. Germline V gene data show CDR1 as MDHEN and CDR2 as SYDVKM. The CDR3 runs to 13 residues. The CDR3 nucleotides are TGTGCCAGCAGTTATCAGGGTGAGGTCGAGCAGTACTTC. It yields the protein CASSYQGEVEQYF.

This clonotype occurred a few times. CDR3 sequence (DNA): TGCGCCAGCAGCTACCGGAGTGAGGGGCCCGGGGAGCTGTTTTTT. Its translation is CASSYRSEGPGELFF. The rearrangement joins TRBV4-1 to TRBJ2-2; D may be TRBD1 or TRBD2 (5 bases each). Germline V gene lookup returns CDR1 MGHRA and CDR2 YSYEKL. There are 15 residues in the CDR3. V was cut by 5 bases and J by 6 bases, with 16 bases left in between.

The sample holds a few counts of this clonotype. The rearrangement uses TRBV7-6 and TRBJ2-2, with 9 nucleotides matching TRBD1. Germline V CDR1 and CDR2: SGHVS, FNYEAQ. The V gene end was trimmed by 5 bases and the J gene end by 5 bases; junction bases not matched to a gene: 6. This CDR3 is built from 15 residues. CDR3: CASSEGTGRTGELFF. CDR3 coding DNA: TGTGCCAGCAGCGAAGGGACAGGGAGGACCGGGGAGCTGTTTTTT. The complete variable domain, with remaining parts taken from reference TRBV7-6 and TRBJ2-2, reads GAGVSQSPRYKVTKRGQDVALRCDPISGHVSLYWYRQALGQGPEFLTYFNYEAQQDKSGLPNDRFSAERPEGSISTLTIQRTEQRDSAMYRCASSEGTGRTGELFFGEGSRLTVL.

V usage is TRBV6-1 and J usage is TRBJ1-2; 7 bases are shared with TRBD1. Germline CDR1 reads MNHNS; CDR2 reads SASEGT. The V gene end was trimmed by 6 bases and the J gene end by 4 bases; junction bases not matched to a gene: 5. The CDR3 runs 13 residues. CDR3 sequence: CASRTRDSYGYTF. CDR3 nucleotides: TGTGCCAGCAGGACCCGGGACAGCTATGGCTACACCTTC.

This clonotype has a handful of counts. This chain connects TRBV6-2 or TRBV6-3 to TRBJ1-1; no reliable D call. From germline, CDR1 is MNHEY and CDR2 SVGEGT. Trimming left V 2 bases short and J 7 bases short, with 11 bases between. The CDR3 totals 13 residues. The CDR3 DNA sequence: TGTGCCAGCAGTTACGCGGCTTTCGGTGAAGCTTTCTTT. It specifies CASSYAAFGEAFF.

This clonotype has just a few counts. The rearrangement links TRBV29-1 to TRBJ1-3; TRBD1 might be the D (6 bases). Germline V CDR1 and CDR2: SQVTM, ANQGSEA. This CDR3 comprises 15 residues. The ends were cut back, 4 bases at V and 0 bases at J, with 13 bases in the middle. CDR3 nucleotides: TGCAGCGTTGTCCCGGCGGACAGCTCTGGAAACACCATATATTTT. Its translation is CSVVPADSSGNTIYF.

In this sample, this clonotype turned up a few times. The V call is TRBV28, the J call TRBJ1-3, with no clear D. Germline V lookup: CDR1 MDHEN, CDR2 SYDVKM. V lost 2 bases to trimming and J lost 3 bases, with 17 bases between them. The CDR3 covers 17 residues. This CDR3 reads CASSLLRTAVFGNTIYF. As DNA, the CDR3 is TGTGCCAGCAGTTTACTTAGGACCGCCGTTTTTGGAAACACCATATATTTT. Full variable domain (remainder filled in from reference TRBV28 and TRBJ1-3): DVKVTQSSRYLVKRTGEKVFLECVQDMDHENMFWYRQDPGLGLRLIYFSYDVKMKEKGDIPEGYSVSREKKERFSLILESASTNQTSMYLCASSLLRTAVFGNTIYFGEGSWLTVV.

This clonotype occurred a few times. The genes are TRBV6-6 and TRBJ2-3, with TRBD1 as a possible D gene (6 bases). The V gene lost 6 bases and the J gene lost 2 bases, with 15 bases spanning the gap. The CDR3 consists of 15 residues. The V gene's germline CDR1 is MNHNY and CDR2 SVGAGI (reference sequence). CDR3 amino acids: CASRYRTAYTDTQYF. CDR3 nucleotides: TGTGCCAGCAGATACCGGACAGCCTACACAGATACGCAGTATTTT.

A few counts support this clonotype. This chain links TRBV7-6 with TRBJ1-2; 11 nucleotides agree with TRBD1. The V and J ends lost 5 bases and 6 bases, in that order; junction bases with no gene match: 5. The CDR3 spans 14 residues. The V gene's germline CDR1 is SGHVS and CDR2 FNYEAQ. CDR3 sequence: CASSPWTGGDGYTF. CDR3 coding DNA: TGTGCCAGCAGCCCCTGGACAGGGGGCGATGGCTACACCTTC.

Only a few counts were recorded for this clonotype. The chain employs TRBV6-1 and TRBJ2-1; tentatively, D is TRBD1 (6 bases). This CDR3 spans 14 amino acids. V was clipped by 5 bases and J by 3 bases, with 11 bases between them. The germline gives CDR1 MNHNS, CDR2 SASEGT. CDR3 DNA: TGTGCCAGCAGTCTGAGGGGACACTACAATGAGCAGTTCTTC. Protein sequence: CASSLRGHYNEQFF.

This clonotype was detected many times. The CDR3 is CASSVGMNTEAFF. CDR3 nucleotide sequence: TGTGCCAGCAGCGTCGGCATGAACACTGAAGCTTTCTTT. The V call is TRBV9, the J call TRBJ1-1, with D hard to call. CDR1 and CDR2 from the germline V gene are SGDLS and YYNGEE. V lost 2 bases to trimming and J lost 0 bases, with 5 bases between them. The CDR3 runs 13 residues.

CDR3 protein: CASSPLEGAGTGELFF. The CDR3 nucleotides are TGTGCCAGCAGCCCACTGGAGGGGGCAGGCACCGGGGAGCTGTTTTTT. This chain joins TRBV3-1 and TRBJ2-2, with D possibly being TRBD1 (7 bases). CDR3 length: 16 amino acids. Germline values: CDR1 LGHDT, CDR2 YNNKEL (reference sequence). Trimming shortened V by 4 bases and J by 4 bases, and 16 bases separated the two germline ends. Full variable domain (outside the CDR3, taken from reference TRBV3-1 and TRBJ2-2): DTAVSQTPKYLVTQMGNDKSIKCEQNLGHDTMYWYKQDSKKFLKIMFSYNNKELIINETVPNRFSPKSPDKAHLNLHINSLELGDSAVYFCASSPLEGAGTGELFFGEGSRLTVL.